The sequence of this TCR beta chain was determined in a study of cytomegalovirus exposure and HLA in healthy donors. The wider study: Early release data held 80 million to 100 million unique TCRs from HLA-typed donors.

Study-wide points: In an earlier analysis, in several hundred donors, most V segments appeared productive either ~87% or ~30% of the time.

Per germline, CDR1 MNHEY and CDR2 SMNVEV (reference sequence). Trimming took off 5 bases at V and 3 bases at J, with 15 bases between the two ends. The CDR3 sequence is 15 residues long. About this clone itself: Its antigen is as yet unknown.

60 Vbeta and 13 Jbeta primers were used in PCR. Clones were sequenced by immunoSEQ multiplex PCR, and TCRdb holds only the in-frame ones, with some missing. The sample yields approximately 190,000 clones, around four fifths seen once. Sequencing was done on a sample of PBMCs. The sequence was collected from a man aged 35 to 55 in good health and CMV-seropositive. The rearrangement uses TRBV27 and TRBJ2-3; a weak D match, TRBD2 (7 bases). CDR3 region: CASSLGGAGTDTQYF. CDR3 DNA sequence: TGTGCCAGCAGTCTGGGGGGGGCCGGGACAGATACGCAGTATTTT.